This TCR beta chain is from a study of blood T cell repertoires in COVID-19. Study overall: Acute-phase and convalescent COVID-19 samples originated in the United States, Italy and Spain. PBMCs, B-cell-depleted T cells, or T cells were the source of the cDNA or gDNA that made up the material.

Methods used by the authors: Amplification with reference gene primers provided the estimates of nucleated cell counts. Using immunoSEQ multiplex PCR, the repertoire was profiled, and TCRdb retains in-frame clones only, with some absent. V and J calls and clone size are as listed in that table; D and trimming were resolved from the DNA. The repertoire holds 100,000 or so clones, with about four fifths as singletons. CDR1 and CDR2 (germline): LGHDT, YNNKEL (reference sequence). V lost 1 base and J 0 bases, leaving 19 bases between the germline ends. The CDR3 is made up of 19 amino acids. The sample comprised peripheral blood. The sequence was collected from a human donor in a cohort sampled during active COVID-19. The chain employs TRBV3-1 (or the pseudogene TRBV3-2) and TRBJ2-4; TRBD2 is a possible D gene (6 bases). Here the CDR3 DNA reads TGTGCCAGCAGCCAAGCTCCGTGGCTGGCCGGGGGAGCCAAAAACATTCAGTACTTC. It yields the protein CASSQAPWLAGGAKNIQYF.